This TCR beta chain is from a study of Ad26.COV2.S vaccination and SARS-CoV-2 variants. Turning to the study itself: Dosing was one shot or two shots 56 days apart.

Treatment denoted: 15 to 20 received Ad26.COV2.S at low or high dose, single or two shots; about 5 received placebo; per-sample allocation not given. The samples were gathered on day 63 after the first injection of vaccine or placebo. This CDR3 contains 12 residues. Germline assignment: CDR1 MGHDK and CDR2 SYGVNS. Broader study findings: Analytic work on TCR breadth and depth might have understated the full extent of total T cell responses. Considerable breadth of spike-specific CD8+ and CD4+ T cell responses has reportedly been documented following vaccination. Individuals receiving vaccine had higher spike-specific TCR breadth than placebo recipients did.

The data were produced by immunoSEQ multiplex PCR, yet TCRdb's version contains in-frame clones alone and is incomplete. The sample lists a few hundred thousand clones, approximately 88% occurring once. Turning to this clone: Its target is not known. One junction end does not reproduce the germline sequence, and a read error may be involved.

The sequences come from peripheral blood, collected in a trial of Ad26.COV2.S vaccine versus placebo. The chain joins TRBV25-1 to TRBJ1-3, with unresolved D. This sequence was found in a person between 18 and 65 years old who received the Ad26.COV2.S COVID-19 vaccine or a placebo. The CDR3 DNA reads TGTGCCACCTTGGAGGGTGGAGACACCATATATTTT. As protein: CATLEGGDTIYF.